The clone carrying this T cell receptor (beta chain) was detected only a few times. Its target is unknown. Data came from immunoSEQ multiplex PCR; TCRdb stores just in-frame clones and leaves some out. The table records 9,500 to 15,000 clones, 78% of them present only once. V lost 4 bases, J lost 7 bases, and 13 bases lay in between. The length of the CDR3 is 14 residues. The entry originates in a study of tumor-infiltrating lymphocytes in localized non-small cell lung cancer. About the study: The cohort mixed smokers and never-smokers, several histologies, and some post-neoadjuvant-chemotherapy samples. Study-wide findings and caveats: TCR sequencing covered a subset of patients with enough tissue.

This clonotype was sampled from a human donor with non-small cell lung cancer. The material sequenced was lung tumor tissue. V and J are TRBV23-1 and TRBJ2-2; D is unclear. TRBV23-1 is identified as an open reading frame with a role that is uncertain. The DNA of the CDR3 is TGCGCCAGCAGTCTGTTATGGTTCGACGGGGAGCTGTTTTTT. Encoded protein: CASSLLWFDGELFF.